This TCR beta chain came from a study of T cells after yellow fever vaccination. TCR cDNA, made by 5'RACE template switching, carried an added universal primer site and UMIs. TCRdb passed the 5' RACE reads through MiXCR, listing each CDR3 protein once. The sample holds 85,000 to 100,000 distinct CDR3 sequences, approximately 5.5% seen once. Whole-study findings and limits: Reappearance after the booster was seen for most primary-vaccination clones, at 95% to 97% CD4 and 75% to 90% CD8. Contaminating bulk clonotypes could be abundant in FACS-sorted repertoires.

The trim removed 10 bases at V and 5 bases at J, leaving 15 bases unmatched. Germline CDR1 reads ENHRY; CDR2 reads SYGVKD. The CDR3 runs to 15 residues. The sample holds a few counts of this clonotype. Its specificity is unknown. The sequence came from a man aged 18 to 29 who received the YFV17D yellow fever vaccine. J is TRBJ2-7 and V is TRBV10-3, with TRBD1 identical over 9 bases. This specimen was CD8+ T cells sorted from PBMCs, taken 10 days after the yellow fever booster vaccination. The CDR3 DNA follows: TGTGCCACCATTTTGGAGCTGACAGGGGGAAACGAGCAGTACTTC. Its translation is CATILELTGGNEQYF.